This T cell receptor beta chain was profiled in a study of blood T cell repertoires in COVID-19. As for the study in general: Italy, Spain and the United States were the sources of the convalescent and acute COVID-19 samples. PBMCs, B-cell-depleted T cells, or T cells were the source of the cDNA or gDNA that made up the material.

This clone was seen a single time. In the authors' workflow: From reference gene primer amplification, estimates of nucleated cell counts were derived. Some clones are missing from TCRdb's copy, which holds only in-frame ones; the method was immunoSEQ multiplex PCR. D and trimming were read from the DNA, whereas the V and J calls and clone size are those reported in that table. The profile shows about 84,000 clones, nearly 85% of them singletons. Between the trimmed V and J ends, which lost 0 bases and 4 bases, there was a span of 5 bases. The CDR3 is made up of 13 amino acids. Looked up from germline, CDR1 is MNHNS and CDR2 is SASEGT.

This receptor was taken from a woman aged 80 or older with acute or convalescent COVID-19. The chain recombines TRBV6-1 with TRBJ2-3; D not certain. Material: peripheral blood. The CDR3 region is CASSEAAPDTQYF. As DNA, the CDR3 is TGTGCCAGCAGTGAAGCGGCCCCAGATACGCAGTATTTT.